Following are 27 T cell receptor beta chains from one sample sequenced in a study of T cell repertoires in cytomegalovirus infection. No antigen has been identified for these receptors. TCRdb passed the reads through MiXCR, listing each CDR3 protein once. The sample consists of 360,000 or so distinct CDR3 sequences, about 35% of them appearing once. Sequences were derived from cultured PBMCs, sampled from culture after CMV antigen stimulation. These receptor sequences come from a human donor in good health (CMV status not recorded). Some clones in this sample may be carry-over from other donors' samples.

This clonotype was counted between two and nine times. This chain links TRBV29-1 with TRBJ2-5; D is undetermined. CDR1 is SQVTM and CDR2 is ANQGSEA in the germline V gene. V gave up 3 bases and J gave up 11 bases, with 4 bases separating them. This CDR3 has 8 residues. Here the CDR3 reads CSVDLQYF. In nucleotides, the CDR3 is TGCAGCGTTGACCTACAGTACTTC.

The sample holds many counts of this clonotype. V and J are TRBV7-2 and TRBJ2-1, with TRBD2 matching over 14 bases. Germline V gives CDR1 SGHTA, CDR2 FQGNSA. V dropped 5 bases and J dropped 8; count of bases not matched to a gene: 11. CDR3 length: 17 residues. Here the CDR3 reads CASSDGTSGSFLDEQFF. CDR3 bases: TGTGCCAGCAGCGATGGGACTAGCGGGAGTTTTCTCGATGAGCAGTTCTTC.

V gene TRBV6-6 combines with J gene TRBJ2-7; possible D gene TRBD1, 6 bases. V lost 5 bases, J lost 5 bases, and 13 bases lay in between. Germline CDR1 and CDR2: MNHNY and SVGAGI (reference sequence). The CDR3 runs to 13 residues. The CDR3 nucleotides read TGTGCCAGCAGTGTACAGGGACGAGACGAGCAGTACGTC. Its translation is CASSVQGRDEQYV.

Concerning this clonotype itself: Mismatch with germline at one junction end may stem from a read error. The chain couples TRBV19 to TRBJ2-1; weak D call: TRBD2 (5 bases). This CDR3 spans 13 amino acids. CDR1 LNHDA and CDR2 SQIVND come from the germline V gene (reference sequence). CDR3 loop: CVSSPTGINEQFF. In nucleotides, the CDR3 is TGTGTCAGTAGCCCAACGGGGATCAACGAGCAGTTCTTC.

The chain is built from TRBV18 and TRBJ1-4; the D is unclear. The V and J ends lost 3 bases and 8 bases respectively, with 7 bases between them. The germline V gene encodes CDR1 KGHSH and CDR2 LQKENI. The CDR3 length is 12 residues. CDR3 sequence (DNA): TGTGCCAGCTCACCGAGCGGAGAAAAACTGTTTTTT. Protein: CASSPSGEKLFF.

This clonotype was seen at least ten times. The chain combines TRBV7-2 with TRBJ2-7; possibly TRBD1 for D (5 bases). The V end lost 6 bases, the J end lost 4 bases, and 13 bases lay between the germline ends. CDR1 and CDR2 (germline): SGHTA, FQGNSA. The CDR3 covers 13 residues. Here the CDR3 DNA reads TGTGCCAGCAGACAAGGACATCTATACGAGCAGTACGTC. It is translated as CASRQGHLYEQYV.

CDR3 region: CASSQGGDLLWAFF. The CDR3, as DNA: TGTGCCAGCAGCCAAGGGGGGGACTTGCTTTGGGCTTTCTTT. The chain couples TRBV3-1 to TRBJ1-1, with D possibly matching TRBD1 (5 bases). The V and J ends lost 1 base and 11 bases respectively, with 17 bases between them. The germline gives CDR1 LGHDT, CDR2 YNNKEL (reference sequence). The CDR3 spans 14 residues.

The gene calls are TRBV20-1 and TRBJ2-3; no reliable D call. The length of the CDR3 is 18 residues. CDR1 is DFQATT, CDR2 SNEGSKA, per germline (reference sequence). Trimming left V 6 bases short and J 0 bases short, with 25 bases between. The CDR3, as DNA: TGCAGTGCGTGGCCCACCGAGCCGCCTCGAACTAGCACAGATACGCAGTATTTT. Translated, it gives CSAWPTEPPRTSTDTQYF.

This chain connects TRBV6-4 to TRBJ2-3; TRBD1 aligns across 11 bases. Germline V gives CDR1 MRHNA, CDR2 SNTAGT. The CDR3 loop spans 15 amino acids. With V trimmed by 4 bases and J by 6 bases, 6 bases remained unmatched. The CDR3 DNA reads TGTGCCAGCAGTGTTGGACAGGGGGCGGCTGATACGCAGTATTTT. Its translation is CASSVGQGAADTQYF.

A few counts support this clonotype. CDR3: CASSYRGARGNGYTF. The CDR3 DNA is TGTGCCAGCAGTTACAGGGGAGCCAGGGGAAACGGCTACACCTTC. The chain employs TRBV6-2 or TRBV6-3 and TRBJ1-2; TRBD1 is a possible D gene (6 bases). Trimming left V 2 bases short and J 8 bases short, with 18 bases between. CDR1 MNHEY and CDR2 SVGEGT come from the germline V gene. This CDR3 has 15 residues.

This clonotype was seen ten or more times. CDR3 protein: CASSLGQGSTEAFF. In DNA form, the CDR3 reads TGTGCCAGCAGCCTGGGACAGGGGAGCACTGAAGCTTTCTTT. This chain links TRBV7-9 with TRBJ1-1; 10 nucleotides agree with TRBD1. CDR3 length: 14 residues. The germline V gene has CDR1 SEHNR and CDR2 FQNEAQ (reference sequence). V lost 5 bases, J lost 4 bases, and 4 bases stayed unmatched.

The CDR3 DNA is TGCGCCAGCAGCCAAGAGAGGGGCAGCAACTATGGCTACACCTTC. This codes for CASSQERGSNYGYTF. This sequence joins TRBV4-3 and TRBJ1-2; tentative D call: TRBD1 (5 bases). This CDR3 is 15 amino acids long. The germline V gene has CDR1 LGHNA and CDR2 YSLEER. Trimming removed 0 bases at V and 2 bases at J, with 10 bases between.

This chain connects TRBV7-8 to TRBJ2-3; TRBD2 matches at 11 bases. Germline V gene data show CDR1 as SGHVS and CDR2 as FQNEAQ. Trimming cost V 3 bases and J 5 bases; bases outside gene matches: 4. The CDR3 has 15 amino acids. This CDR3 reads CASSFLAGGLDTQYF. The CDR3 coding sequence is TGTGCCAGCAGCTTCCTAGCGGGAGGTCTAGATACGCAGTATTTT.

The chain combines TRBV4-3 with TRBJ2-5, with 12 bases lining up with TRBD2. The CDR3 consists of 15 residues. The V segment lost 0 bases and the J segment 4 bases; nucleotides outside the gene matches: 0. CDR1 LGHNA and CDR2 YSLEER come from the germline V gene. The CDR3, as DNA: TGCGCCAGCAGCCAAGAGGGACTAGCGGGAGAGACCCAGTACTTC. Translating it yields CASSQEGLAGETQYF.

The V and J genes are TRBV4-1 and TRBJ1-2; TRBD1 agrees at 10 bases. J gave up 8 bases and V 5 bases, and 14 bases lay outside the gene matches. The V gene's germline CDR1 is MGHRA and CDR2 YSYEKL. This CDR3 has 16 residues. CDR3 bases: TGCGCCAGCAGCGCACCGGGACAGGGGAGTCTGGGGGGCTACACCTTC. Its translation: CASSAPGQGSLGGYTF.

This clonotype was found a few times. V is TRBV7-6 and J is TRBJ2-1; TRBD2 aligns across 8 bases. Unmatched junction bases numbered 14, after V lost 5 bases and J lost 5 bases. CDR3 length: 17 amino acids. Germline V lookup: CDR1 SGHVS, CDR2 FNYEAQ. For the CDR3, the DNA is TGTGCCAGCAGCACCGAAAGGCGGGGACTAGGAGACAATGAGCAGTTCTTC. Its protein product is CASSTERRGLGDNEQFF.

This clonotype was recorded a few times. This chain connects TRBV27 to TRBJ1-6; the match to TRBD1 covers 7 bases. From germline, CDR1 is MNHEY and CDR2 SMNVEV (reference sequence). The CDR3 is 13 residues long. Losses at the gene ends were 7 bases for V and 7 bases for J; bases not matched to a gene: 4. The chain's CDR3 is CASTGTDNSPLHF. The CDR3, as DNA: TGTGCCAGCACCGGGACAGACAATTCACCCCTCCACTTT.

This clonotype showed up many times. V is TRBV7-2 and J is TRBJ1-2, with TRBD1 matching 7 bases. With 4 bases clipped from V and 5 bases from J, the junction kept 10 bases outside the gene matches. There are 15 residues in the CDR3. CDR1 and CDR2 from the germline V gene are SGHTA and FQGNSA. The CDR3 region is CASSSAPGQKYGYTF. CDR3 DNA: TGTGCCAGCAGCTCGGCCCCGGGACAGAAGTATGGCTACACCTTC.

This clonotype occurred once. V usage is TRBV10-3 and J usage is TRBJ1-1; tentatively, D is TRBD1 (6 bases). V was clipped by 9 bases and J by 3 bases, with 17 bases between them. The V gene's germline CDR1 is ENHRY and CDR2 SYGVKD. The CDR3 totals 14 residues. The CDR3 region has the DNA TGTGCCATGCAAAGTACAGGGAGGTACACTGAAGCTTTCTTT. Translated: CAMQSTGRYTEAFF.

This clonotype has ten or more counts. The rearrangement links TRBV7-2 to TRBJ1-6, with a possible D match to TRBD1 (5 bases). From germline, CDR1 is SGHTA and CDR2 FQGNSA. V lost 4 bases to trimming and J lost 6 bases, with 10 bases between them. The CDR3 is 14 residues long. CDR3 region: CASSSVGGNSPLHF. The DNA for the CDR3 is TGTGCCAGCAGCTCAGTCGGGGGTAATTCACCCCTCCACTTT.

The rearrangement links TRBV28 to TRBJ1-5; D uncertain. Trimming stripped 2 bases from V and 7 bases from J, with 12 bases between. Germline CDR1 reads MDHEN; CDR2 reads SYDVKM. This CDR3 is 14 amino acids long. DNA of the CDR3: TGTGCCAGCAGTTTAGACGGAAATAGGCAGCCCCAGCATTTT. Its protein is CASSLDGNRQPQHF.

This chain joins TRBV7-2 and TRBJ2-3; possible D gene TRBD1, 6 bases. The CDR3 runs 15 residues. Germline V CDR1 and CDR2: SGHTA, FQGNSA. The V end was cut by 1 base, the J end by 10 bases, with 18 bases between. The CDR3 bases are TGTGCCAGCAGCTTAGATACCCTGGGGGCGGTAGCGCAGTATTTT. It encodes CASSLDTLGAVAQYF.

There are a few counts of this clonotype. The chain links TRBV10-3 to TRBJ2-2; maybe TRBD2 (6 bases). Germline loops: CDR1 ENHRY, CDR2 SYGVKD. This CDR3 contains 16 residues. The ends were cut back, 0 bases at V and 0 bases at J, with 8 bases in the middle. The CDR3 DNA follows: TGTGCCATCAGTGAGTCTTTAGCGGCGAACACCGGGGAGCTGTTTTTT. Amino acids: CAISESLAANTGELFF.

Only a few counts were recorded for this clonotype. The chain employs TRBV6-2 or TRBV6-3 and TRBJ2-7, with 9 bases fitting TRBD1. The CDR3 runs 13 residues. Germline trimming cut 7 bases from V and 2 bases from J; bases unmatched to any gene: 3. Germline V gene lookup returns CDR1 MNHEY and CDR2 SVGEGT. CDR3 DNA: TGTGCCAGCACCAGGGACAGGGCCTACGAGCAGTACTTC. It yields the protein CASTRDRAYEQYF.

The chain is built from TRBV24-1 and TRBJ2-1; 9 bases agree with TRBD1. This CDR3 comprises 16 residues. The V segment lost 4 bases and the J segment 4 bases; nucleotides outside the gene matches: 7. Germline CDR1 and CDR2: KGHDR and SFDVKD. This CDR3 reads CATSEATGGAYNEQFF. DNA for the CDR3: TGTGCCACCAGTGAAGCAACAGGGGGCGCATACAATGAGCAGTTCTTC.

The J gene is TRBJ1-1, the V gene TRBV27, with D unresolved. Germline V gives CDR1 MNHEY, CDR2 SMNVEV (reference sequence). Deletions cut 5 bases from V and 1 base from J, with 11 bases between. This CDR3 region has 14 residues. CDR3 protein: CASSLVPQNTEAFF. The CDR3 DNA is TGTGCCAGCAGTCTCGTTCCCCAGAACACTGAAGCTTTCTTT.

This clonotype was detected only a few times. The chain recombines TRBV6-5 with TRBJ1-3; D gene ambiguous. Per germline, CDR1 MNHEY and CDR2 SVGAGI. The CDR3 length is 15 residues. Trimming took 0 bases from V and 1 from J, leaving 7 bases between them. DNA of the CDR3: TGTGCCAGCAGTTACTCGTTACAGTCTGGAAACACCATATATTTT. This codes for CASSYSLQSGNTIYF.